The rows below give T cell receptor beta chains drawn from one sample of a study of OX40 agonist ivuxolimab in advanced cancers. Data came from immunoSEQ multiplex PCR; TCRdb stores just in-frame clones and leaves some out. The sample has around 33,000 clones; roughly 89% are singletons. The sequences come from CD4+ or CD8+ T cells sorted from blood, collected in a trial of the OX40 agonist ivuxolimab. Source of these receptors: an adult with an advanced solid tumor such as melanoma, head and neck, liver or kidney cancer. CDR3s include the opening cysteine and the closing phenylalanine or tryptophan. Each record gives: CDR3 length, clone size, J gene, D gene, V gene, CDR3 DNA, CDR3 protein. D genes are given only for firm matches. Clone size is not always given. Where it is, it says once, few, many or a class for expanded clones.

cdr3_length: 16
clone_size: .
j_call: TRBJ2-3
d_call: .
v_call: TRBV9
cdr3_nt: TGTGCCAGCAGCCCCCGTCGACAGTCACTCACAGATACGCAGTATTTT
cdr3_aa: CASSPRRQSLTDTQYF

cdr3_length: 14
clone_size: .
j_call: TRBJ2-2
d_call: .
v_call: TRBV7-2
cdr3_nt: TGTGCCAGCAGCTTAGTTTTTAGGAGCGGGGAGCTGTTTTTT
cdr3_aa: CASSLVFRSGELFF

cdr3_length: 15
clone_size: .
j_call: TRBJ2-5
d_call: .
v_call: TRBV5-1
cdr3_nt: TGCGCCAGCAGCTTGACTCCCAGGTCTGAGAAGACCCAGTACTTC
cdr3_aa: CASSLTPRSEKTQYF

cdr3_length: 16
clone_size: .
j_call: TRBJ2-5
d_call: TRBD2
v_call: TRBV5-4
cdr3_nt: TGTGCCAGCAGCTGGGGAGGGATCGGGTTTGGAGAGACCCAGTACTTC
cdr3_aa: CASSWGGIGFGETQYF

cdr3_length: 13
clone_size: once
j_call: TRBJ2-3
d_call: .
v_call: TRBV7-9
cdr3_nt: TGTGCCAGCAGCCCCCGGGGTCCAGATACGCAGTATTTT
cdr3_aa: CASSPRGPDTQYF

cdr3_length: 13
clone_size: .
j_call: TRBJ2-7
d_call: .
v_call: TRBV5-1
cdr3_nt: TGCGCCAGCAGCCCTGGACGGGTGGGCGAGCAGTACTTC
cdr3_aa: CASSPGRVGEQYF

cdr3_length: 12
clone_size: .
j_call: TRBJ1-6
d_call: .
v_call: TRBV7-2
cdr3_nt: TGTGCCAGCAGCTTTGACGTCCTACCCCTCCACTTT
cdr3_aa: CASSFDVLPLHF

cdr3_length: 11
clone_size: .
j_call: TRBJ2-3
d_call: .
v_call: TRBV5-4
cdr3_nt: TGTGCCAGCAGCTTGTCAGATACGCAGTATTTT
cdr3_aa: CASSLSDTQYF

cdr3_length: 15
clone_size: .
j_call: TRBJ2-1
d_call: TRBD1
v_call: TRBV18
cdr3_nt: TGTGCCAGCTCCCTCCCCCAACAGGGGCCGAATGAGCAGTTCTTC
cdr3_aa: CASSLPQQGPNEQFF

cdr3_length: 14
clone_size: .
j_call: TRBJ1-3
d_call: TRBD1
v_call: TRBV19
cdr3_nt: TGTGCCAGTAGAACAGGGGGATCTGGAAACACCATATATTTT
cdr3_aa: CASRTGGSGNTIYF

cdr3_length: 17
clone_size: once
j_call: TRBJ1-6
d_call: TRBD1
v_call: TRBV5-1
cdr3_nt: TGCGCCAGCAGCTTTCAAAATGGTGGAACAGGGGATTCACCCCTCCACTTT
cdr3_aa: CASSFQNGGTGDSPLHF

cdr3_length: 13
clone_size: .
j_call: TRBJ2-7
d_call: .
v_call: TRBV5-3
cdr3_nt: TGTGCCAGAAGCTCAACCCCCATGAACGAGCAGTACTTC
cdr3_aa: CARSSTPMNEQYF

cdr3_length: 16
clone_size: .
j_call: TRBJ2-3
d_call: .
v_call: TRBV7-2
cdr3_nt: TGTGCCAGCAGCTTAAGACCGAAACTAAGCACAGATACGCAGTATTTT
cdr3_aa: CASSLRPKLSTDTQYF

cdr3_length: 16
clone_size: once
j_call: TRBJ1-4
d_call: .
v_call: TRBV15
cdr3_nt: TGTGCCACCAGCAGACCTCCGGGTTCAACTAATGAAAAACTGTTTTTT
cdr3_aa: CATSRPPGSTNEKLFF

cdr3_length: 14
clone_size: .
j_call: TRBJ2-1
d_call: .
v_call: TRBV6-1
cdr3_nt: TGTGCCAGCAGTGAATGGGATAGCAGCAATGAGCAGTTCTTC
cdr3_aa: CASSEWDSSNEQFF

cdr3_length: 16
clone_size: .
j_call: TRBJ2-3
d_call: .
v_call: TRBV19
cdr3_nt: TGTGCCAGTAGTTGGCAGGAGGGCACTAGCACAGATACGCAGTATTTT
cdr3_aa: CASSWQEGTSTDTQYF

cdr3_length: 14
clone_size: few
j_call: TRBJ1-1
d_call: .
v_call: TRBV9
cdr3_nt: TGTGCCAGCAGCGTAGGTTTTGAGAACACTGAAGCTTTCTTT
cdr3_aa: CASSVGFENTEAFF

cdr3_length: 15
clone_size: .
j_call: TRBJ2-7
d_call: .
v_call: TRBV11-2
cdr3_nt: TGTGCCAGCAGCAATAAGCTAGTCCCTCTCTACGAGCAGTACTTC
cdr3_aa: CASSNKLVPLYEQYF

cdr3_length: 12
clone_size: few
j_call: TRBJ1-5
d_call: .
v_call: TRBV5-4
cdr3_nt: TGTGCCAGCAGCTTGGGGGATCAGCCCCAGCATTTT
cdr3_aa: CASSLGDQPQHF

cdr3_length: 17
clone_size: .
j_call: TRBJ2-6
d_call: TRBD1
v_call: TRBV5-6
cdr3_nt: TGTGCCAGCAGCCTGATTTGGACAGGGGCTGGGGCCAACGTCCTGACTTTC
cdr3_aa: CASSLIWTGAGANVLTF

cdr3_length: 13
clone_size: once
j_call: TRBJ2-3
d_call: .
v_call: TRBV9
cdr3_nt: TGTGCCAGCACCCGTACCGCGTCAGATACGCAGTATTTT
cdr3_aa: CASTRTASDTQYF

cdr3_length: 14
clone_size: .
j_call: TRBJ2-5
d_call: .
v_call: TRBV7-2
cdr3_nt: TGTGCCAGCGGACTTACTAGCCTGGCTGGAACCCAGTACTTC
cdr3_aa: CASGLTSLAGTQYF

cdr3_length: 19
clone_size: .
j_call: TRBJ2-3
d_call: TRBD2
v_call: TRBV7-2
cdr3_nt: TGTGCCAGCAGCCTACCGCGGGCAAGACTAAGCGGGAGTAGGAATACGCAGTATTTT
cdr3_aa: CASSLPRARLSGSRNTQYF

cdr3_length: 12
clone_size: .
j_call: TRBJ2-3
d_call: .
v_call: TRBV11-2
cdr3_nt: TGTGCCAGCAGCCCATACACAGATACGCAGTATTTT
cdr3_aa: CASSPYTDTQYF

cdr3_length: 14
clone_size: .
j_call: TRBJ1-2
d_call: TRBD1
v_call: TRBV27
cdr3_nt: TGTGCCAGCAGTTCGACAGGGAGCCACTATGGCTACACCTTC
cdr3_aa: CASSSTGSHYGYTF

cdr3_length: 15
clone_size: .
j_call: TRBJ2-2
d_call: TRBD2
v_call: TRBV7-9
cdr3_nt: TGTGCCAGCAGCTCCGGGACTACCGACACCGGGGAGCTGTTTTTT
cdr3_aa: CASSSGTTDTGELFF

cdr3_length: 15
clone_size: .
j_call: TRBJ2-7
d_call: TRBD1
v_call: TRBV18
cdr3_nt: TGTGCCAGCTCACTGGGACAGGGGGTTCCCTACGAGCAGTACTTC
cdr3_aa: CASSLGQGVPYEQYF

cdr3_length: 13
clone_size: .
j_call: TRBJ1-5
d_call: TRBD1
v_call: TRBV29-1
cdr3_nt: TGCAGCGTTGGGACAGGTCCCAATCAGCCCCAGCATTTT
cdr3_aa: CSVGTGPNQPQHF

cdr3_length: 16
clone_size: .
j_call: TRBJ1-1
d_call: TRBD1
v_call: TRBV5-1
cdr3_nt: TGCGCCAGCAGCGGACAGCCTACAGGGGAGGAAACTGAAGCTTTCTTT
cdr3_aa: CASSGQPTGEETEAFF

cdr3_length: 15
clone_size: .
j_call: TRBJ2-7
d_call: .
v_call: TRBV6-5
cdr3_nt: TGTGCCAGCAGTTACTCGGTTGCGGGATCCTACGAGCAGTACTTC
cdr3_aa: CASSYSVAGSYEQYF

cdr3_length: 19
clone_size: once
j_call: TRBJ2-3
d_call: TRBD2
v_call: TRBV2
cdr3_nt: TGTGCCAGCAGTCGGACTAGCGGGAGCATGGAGGTGTTTCCAGATACGCAGTATTTT
cdr3_aa: CASSRTSGSMEVFPDTQYF

cdr3_length: 15
clone_size: .
j_call: TRBJ2-1
d_call: TRBD2
v_call: TRBV6-4
cdr3_nt: TGTGCCAGCAGCGCCGGGACTAGCTCCTACAATGAGCAGTTCTTC
cdr3_aa: CASSAGTSSYNEQFF

cdr3_length: 14
clone_size: .
j_call: TRBJ1-2
d_call: .
v_call: TRBV18
cdr3_nt: TGTGCCAGCTCACCCCAAGGACAGCCCGGGGGCTACACCTTC
cdr3_aa: CASSPQGQPGGYTF

cdr3_length: 16
clone_size: .
j_call: TRBJ2-1
d_call: TRBD2
v_call: TRBV7-2
cdr3_nt: TGTGCCAGCAGCCCCCCGGGACTAGCGGGAGTAAATGAGCAGTTCTTC
cdr3_aa: CASSPPGLAGVNEQFF

cdr3_length: 15
clone_size: .
j_call: TRBJ2-7
d_call: TRBD2
v_call: TRBV5-1
cdr3_nt: TGCGCCAGCAGCTTGACTAGCGGGTTTTCCTACGAGCAGTACTTC
cdr3_aa: CASSLTSGFSYEQYF

cdr3_length: 13
clone_size: .
j_call: TRBJ1-1
d_call: .
v_call: TRBV5-1
cdr3_nt: TGCGCCAGCAGCTTCGGGGGGATTCCTGAAGCTTTCTTT
cdr3_aa: CASSFGGIPEAFF

cdr3_length: 11
clone_size: .
j_call: TRBJ1-1
d_call: .
v_call: TRBV6-1
cdr3_nt: TGTGCCAGCAGTTACGGGGTATCGGCTTTCTTT
cdr3_aa: CASSYGVSAFF

cdr3_length: 11
clone_size: .
j_call: TRBJ2-1
d_call: .
v_call: TRBV11-3
cdr3_nt: TGTGCCAGCAGCTTAGGGGTTGAGCAGTTCTTC
cdr3_aa: CASSLGVEQFF

cdr3_length: 12
clone_size: .
j_call: TRBJ2-2
d_call: .
v_call: TRBV5-8
cdr3_nt: TGTGCCAGCAGACTAGGCACCGGGGAGCTGTTTTTT
cdr3_aa: CASRLGTGELFF

cdr3_length: 13
clone_size: .
j_call: TRBJ1-5
d_call: .
v_call: TRBV27
cdr3_nt: TGTGCCAGCAGTTGGTTATGGGGCCAGCCCCAGCATTTT
cdr3_aa: CASSWLWGQPQHF

cdr3_length: 16
clone_size: .
j_call: TRBJ2-1
d_call: .
v_call: TRBV18
cdr3_nt: TGTGCCAGCTCACCAGGTGGGGGCGCTCAATACAATGAGCAGTTCTTC
cdr3_aa: CASSPGGGAQYNEQFF

cdr3_length: 18
clone_size: .
j_call: TRBJ2-1
d_call: TRBD2
v_call: TRBV18
cdr3_nt: TGTGCCAGCTCACGGGGACTAGCGGGAGCTCTCGGGAACAATGAGCAGTTCTTC
cdr3_aa: CASSRGLAGALGNNEQFF

cdr3_length: 14
clone_size: .
j_call: TRBJ2-3
d_call: .
v_call: TRBV27
cdr3_nt: TGTGCCAGCAGTTTATCGCGGCTAGCGGATACGCAGTATTTT
cdr3_aa: CASSLSRLADTQYF

cdr3_length: 13
clone_size: .
j_call: TRBJ1-1
d_call: .
v_call: TRBV5-1
cdr3_nt: TGCGCCAGCAGCTTGAGTAGGACAGAGGAAGCTTTCTTT
cdr3_aa: CASSLSRTEEAFF

cdr3_length: 15
clone_size: .
j_call: TRBJ1-2
d_call: .
v_call: TRBV7-2
cdr3_nt: TGTGCCAGCAGCCCTTGGGAGGGAGCCGACTATGGCTACACCTTC
cdr3_aa: CASSPWEGADYGYTF

cdr3_length: 13
clone_size: .
j_call: TRBJ2-7
d_call: .
v_call: TRBV18
cdr3_nt: TGTGCCAGCTCACGACTCGGTAGTTTCGAGCAGTACTTC
cdr3_aa: CASSRLGSFEQYF

cdr3_length: 12
clone_size: .
j_call: TRBJ2-7
d_call: .
v_call: TRBV18
cdr3_nt: TGTGCCAGCTCACCGGGGGGTGACGAGCAGTACTTC
cdr3_aa: CASSPGGDEQYF

cdr3_length: 13
clone_size: .
j_call: TRBJ2-7
d_call: .
v_call: TRBV5-1
cdr3_nt: TGCGCCAGCAGCAAGGACGGTTCCTACGAGCAGTACTTC
cdr3_aa: CASSKDGSYEQYF

cdr3_length: 17
clone_size: .
j_call: TRBJ2-5
d_call: TRBD1
v_call: TRBV11-2
cdr3_nt: TGTGCCAGCACCTCTTACCCTTTTACAGGGGGCGGGGAGACCCAGTACTTC
cdr3_aa: CASTSYPFTGGGETQYF

cdr3_length: 13
clone_size: .
j_call: TRBJ2-5
d_call: TRBD1
v_call: TRBV27
cdr3_nt: TGTGCCAGCAGTTTGGACAGGGGGAGGGCCCAGTACTTC
cdr3_aa: CASSLDRGRAQYF

cdr3_length: 14
clone_size: .
j_call: TRBJ2-2
d_call: .
v_call: TRBV11-3
cdr3_nt: TGTGCCAGCAGCTTGGGCGGAGGGCCCGGGGAGCTGTTTTTT
cdr3_aa: CASSLGGGPGELFF

cdr3_length: 15
clone_size: .
j_call: TRBJ2-3
d_call: .
v_call: TRBV2
cdr3_nt: TGTGCCAGCAAAAAGGGTTGGGAGACCACAGATACGCAGTATTTT
cdr3_aa: CASKKGWETTDTQYF